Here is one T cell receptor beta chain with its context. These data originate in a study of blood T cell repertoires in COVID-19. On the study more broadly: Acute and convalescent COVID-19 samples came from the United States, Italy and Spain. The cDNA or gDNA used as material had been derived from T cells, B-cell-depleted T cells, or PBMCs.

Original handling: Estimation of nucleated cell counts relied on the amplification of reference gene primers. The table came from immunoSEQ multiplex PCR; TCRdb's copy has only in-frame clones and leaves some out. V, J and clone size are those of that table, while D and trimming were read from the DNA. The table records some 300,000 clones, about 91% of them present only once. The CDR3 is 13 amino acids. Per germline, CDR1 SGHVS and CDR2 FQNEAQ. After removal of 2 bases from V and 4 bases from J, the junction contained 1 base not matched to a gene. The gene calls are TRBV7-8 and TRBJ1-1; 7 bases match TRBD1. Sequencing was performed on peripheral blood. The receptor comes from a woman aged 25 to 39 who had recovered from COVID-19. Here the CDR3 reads CASSLRQGTEAFF. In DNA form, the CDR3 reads TGTGCCAGCAGCTTACGACAGGGCACTGAAGCTTTCTTT.